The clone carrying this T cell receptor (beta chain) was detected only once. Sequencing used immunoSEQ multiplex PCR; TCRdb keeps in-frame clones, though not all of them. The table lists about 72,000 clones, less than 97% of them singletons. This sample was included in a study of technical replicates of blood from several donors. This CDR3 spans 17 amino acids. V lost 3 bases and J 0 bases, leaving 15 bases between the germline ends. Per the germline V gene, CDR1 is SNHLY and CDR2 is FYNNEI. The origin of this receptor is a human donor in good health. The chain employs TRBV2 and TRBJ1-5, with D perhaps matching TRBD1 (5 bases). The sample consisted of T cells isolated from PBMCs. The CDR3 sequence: CASSDSWGTDSNQPQHF. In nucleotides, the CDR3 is TGTGCCAGCAGTGACTCCTGGGGCACCGATAGCAATCAGCCCCAGCATTTT.